This T cell receptor beta chain was obtained from a study of blood T cell repertoires in COVID-19 (TCRdb year 2020). As for the study more broadly: Collaborator samples came from the United States, Italy and Spain and covered acute and convalescent phases of COVID-19. The prospective study material was composed of cDNA or gDNA derived from T cells, B-cell-depleted T cells, or PBMCs. Deeply sampled blood TCRbeta repertoires from subjects exposed to, actively infected with, or recovered from COVID-19 were included in the dataset. A freely available public database, intended as a resource for researchers studying the immune response to SARS-CoV-2, is where the repertoires were released. Samples came from the ongoing ImmuneRACE study (first 160 participants) plus 1,254 subjects from 6 global collaborators. The sample metadata nearly always contained a de-identified subject ID, COVID-19 status, age in years and sex. HLA class I and class II types, where available, came from metadata supplied by the sample provider rather than from assay-based typing.

From a lookup of the germline V gene, CDR1 and CDR2 are SGHRS and YFSETQ. The CDR3 runs 16 residues from the cysteine to the phenylalanine. Left in the record is the CDR3 DNA by itself, 48 bases read in frame from the first base. The germline V end is reduced by 7 bases and the J end by 3 bases; junction bases left unmatched: 9. Each collaborating institution followed its own protocols to collect whole blood in K2EDTA tubes. For TCRbeta analysis, collaborators shipped samples as frozen whole blood, isolated PBMCs, or DNA extracted from either of those sample types. Of note for this clone: Its recognized antigen is unknown. There are no base qualities to consult, and no much larger clone falls within one base.

TCRbeta CDR3 regions were amplified from genomic DNA by means of the immunoSEQ Assay, a bias-controlled multiplex PCR. The authors processed their data as follows. The number of nucleated cells in each sample was estimated from the amplification of reference gene primers within the assay. Sequence reads were collapsed and filtered to measure the absolute abundance of every unique TCRbeta CDR3 rearrangement. Productive Simpson clonality was computed per sample as the square root of Simpson's diversity index over productive rearrangements. TCRdb took over this immuneACCESS table, retaining in-frame rearrangements with V and J assigned. Such tables are incomplete; in checked studies, under half of the missing clones stem from an unresolved V gene, and the remainder is unexplained. V and J calls and clone size come straight from that table; D and trimming were deduced from the DNA. The sample profile shows 190,000 or so clones; 80% to 90% of them were found once. In total, the top ten clones hold 2.9% of the sample.

General study outcomes and caveats: The amount of clinical and demographic metadata varied by source and participant and was provided uncurated.

This clonotype originated in a man in his fifties with active or convalescent COVID-19. The chain employs TRBV5-1 and TRBJ2-2; 10 bases in the junction line up with TRBD1. The sequenced material came from peripheral blood. The CDR3 protein is CASHRPGTGDTGELFF. At the DNA level, the sequence is TGCGCCAGCCATAGACCCGGGACAGGGGACACCGGGGAGCTGTTTTTT.